Below, 15 T cell receptor beta chains from the same sample are listed, as sequenced in a study of spatial heterogeneity in lung cancer. TCRdb called the 5' RACE reads again in MiXCR, with one record for every CDR3 protein. The data contain tens of thousands of distinct CDR3 sequences, about 3.5% of them singletons. Time point specified: sample taken at primary tumor resection. Sequencing used PBMCs, obtained at surgery. All receptors come from a female donor with early-stage non-small cell lung cancer.

Sample share makes this clonotype medium-sized (0.01 to 0.1%). The chain uses TRBV28 and TRBJ1-5; 8 bases map to TRBD1. CDR1 and CDR2 from the germline V gene are MDHEN and SYDVKM. CDR3 length equals 15 residues. V lost 6 bases, J lost 6 bases, and 10 bases stayed unmatched. The CDR3 sequence: CASRQDRGLSQPQHF. CDR3 bases: TGTGCCAGCAGGCAAGACAGGGGATTAAGTCAGCCCCAGCATTTT.

This clonotype was detected ten times or more. V usage is TRBV25-1 and J usage is TRBJ2-3; TRBD2 aligns across 8 bases. Germline V CDR1 and CDR2: MGHDK, SYGVNS. The CDR3 sequence is 18 residues long. V shed 5 bases, J shed 2 bases, and the junction held 15 bases outside the gene matches. In nucleotides, the CDR3 is TGTGCCAGCAGTTTCTCTCGGGGGGGAGGGCCAACCACAGATACGCAGTATTTT. Residues: CASSFSRGGGPTTDTQYF. The full variable domain, its missing parts supplied by reference TRBV25-1 and TRBJ2-3, is EADIYQTPRYLVIGTGKKITLECSQTMGHDKMYWYQQDPGMELHLIHYSYGVNSTEKGDLSSESTVSRIRTEHFPLTLESARPSHTSQYLCASSFSRGGGPTTDTQYFGPGTRLTVL.

This clonotype has a handful of counts. The V call is TRBV19, the J call TRBJ2-7, with D perhaps matching TRBD2 (5 bases). V was pared by 5 bases and J by 1 base, with 21 bases between. Germline values: CDR1 LNHDA, CDR2 SQIVND (reference sequence). This CDR3 contains 17 residues. CDR3 sequence: CASSPGDPFGRSYEQYF. CDR3 DNA: TGTGCCAGTAGTCCCGGGGATCCCTTCGGGCGGTCCTACGAGCAGTACTTC.

This clonotype was recorded many times. The chain employs TRBV19 and TRBJ2-1, with 10 bases aligning to TRBD2. The germline gives CDR1 LNHDA, CDR2 SQIVND (reference sequence). Losses at the gene ends were 7 bases for V and 5 bases for J; bases not matched to a gene: 5. The CDR3 spans 14 residues. CDR3: CASTSAGGNNEQFF. The DNA of the CDR3 is TGTGCCAGTACTTCAGCGGGGGGGAACAATGAGCAGTTCTTC.

This clonotype was observed many times. The CDR3 loop is CASTQGVGLNEQFF. DNA of the CDR3: TGTGCCAGTACCCAGGGGGTGGGTTTGAATGAGCAGTTCTTC. J is TRBJ2-1 and V is TRBV19; 7 positions agree with TRBD1. The V segment lost 7 bases and the J segment 7 bases; nucleotides outside the gene matches: 10. Germline V CDR1 and CDR2: LNHDA, SQIVND (reference sequence). The CDR3 length is 14 residues.

J is TRBJ2-7 and V is TRBV5-1; no clear D gene. There are 14 residues in the CDR3. Germline CDR1 and CDR2: SGHRS and YFSETQ. Trimming pared 0 bases from V and 1 base from J, leaving 8 bases between. CDR3 amino acids: CASSLGRKSYEQYF. DNA of the CDR3: TGCGCCAGCAGCTTGGGCAGGAAATCCTACGAGCAGTACTTC.

This clonotype occurred many times. The rearrangement uses TRBV2 and TRBJ2-3; 9 bases align to TRBD2. The CDR3 contains 14 residues. The V and J ends lost 6 bases and 1 base, in that order; junction bases with no gene match: 2. CDR1 and CDR2 (germline): SNHLY, FYNNEI. The CDR3 DNA follows: TGTGCCAGCAGAGAGCGGGAGGGCACAGATACGCAGTATTTT. Translated, it gives CASREREGTDTQYF.

This clonotype was detected only a few times. The rearrangement links TRBV6-7 to TRBJ1-2; no definite D call. TRBV6-7 is given ORF status, its function remaining uncertain. Trimming shortened V by 0 bases and J by 7 bases, and 12 bases separated the two germline ends. CDR3 size: 14 residues. The CDR3 coding sequence is TGTGCCAGCAGTTACTCAAACCGACGGGTTGGCTACACCTTC. Translated: CASSYSNRRVGYTF.

This clonotype was observed at least ten times. The chain has TRBV9 and TRBJ2-1, with 10 bases that match TRBD2. Germline CDR1 and CDR2: SGDLS and YYNGEE. The CDR3 has 17 amino acids. Trimming removed 4 bases from V and 3 bases from J; junction bases left unmatched: 10. DNA for the CDR3: TGTGCCAGCAGCCCTTCGCTAGCGGGAGTGGACTACAATGAGCAGTTCTTC. This translates into CASSPSLAGVDYNEQFF.

The table lists this clonotype with many counts. The chain combines TRBV6-1 with TRBJ1-5; D is possibly TRBD1 (5 bases). CDR1 is MNHNS, CDR2 SASEGT, per germline. The CDR3 loop spans 15 amino acids. V was clipped by 4 bases and J by 2 bases, with 12 bases between them. CDR3 DNA sequence: TGTGCCAGCAGTGCGGGGGGATGGGGCAATCAGCCCCAGCATTTT. Translation: CASSAGGWGNQPQHF.

This clonotype has a count of ten or more. V and J are TRBV14 and TRBJ1-1, with D perhaps matching TRBD1 (6 bases). Trimming pared 4 bases from V and 4 bases from J, leaving 16 bases between. There are 15 residues in the CDR3. Germline V lookup: CDR1 SGHDN, CDR2 FVKESK. This CDR3 reads CASSPTGIPSTEAFF. Written as DNA, the CDR3 is TGTGCCAGCAGCCCTACAGGGATCCCTTCCACTGAAGCTTTCTTT.

The V and J genes are TRBV12-3 or TRBV12-4 and TRBJ2-7, with a possible D match to TRBD1 (5 bases). The CDR3 sequence is 15 residues long. V dropped 3 bases and J dropped 0 bases, with 12 bases sitting between them. The CDR3 bases are TGTGCCAGCAGTTTTAGGGGAACGCCCTCCTACGAGCAGTACTTC. It codes for CASSFRGTPSYEQYF.

This clonotype was detected many times. The chain joins TRBV5-6 to TRBJ2-7; unclear D gene. From germline, CDR1 is SGHDT and CDR2 YYEEEE. The CDR3 spans 16 residues. V was clipped by 0 bases and J by 3 bases, with 16 bases between them. For the CDR3, the DNA is TGTGCCAGCAGCTTGGGGGAAGACATAGCCCTCTACGAGCAGTACTTC. It yields the protein CASSLGEDIALYEQYF. Based on the CDR3 plus reference TRBV5-6 and TRBJ2-7, the full variable domain is DAGVTQSPTHLIKTRGQQVTLRCSPKSGHDTVSWYQQALGQGPQFIFQYYEEEERQRGNFPDRFSGHQFPNYSSELNVNALLLGDSALYLCASSLGEDIALYEQYFGPGTRLTVT.

This clonotype was counted many times. The junction differs from germline at one of its ends, possibly a read error. The chain carries TRBV9 and TRBJ2-6; D may be TRBD2 (6 bases). Germline V gene lookup returns CDR1 SGDLS and CDR2 YYNGEE. This CDR3 contains 17 residues. The CDR3 spells CASSPPRGNSGANVLTF. The CDR3 DNA follows: TGTGCCAGCAGCCCACCTCGGGGGAACTCTGGTGCCAACGTCCTGACTTTC.

This clonotype has a count of ten or more. The V gene is TRBV30, the J gene TRBJ2-4; the D call may be TRBD1 or TRBD2 (5 bases each). Trimming cost V 1 base and J 8 bases, with 12 bases left between them. CDR1 is GTSNPN, CDR2 SVGIG, per germline (reference sequence). This CDR3 has 13 residues. The CDR3 DNA sequence: TGTGCCTGGAGTGCAGGGAGTGACGACATTCAGTACTTC. Translation: CAWSAGSDDIQYF.